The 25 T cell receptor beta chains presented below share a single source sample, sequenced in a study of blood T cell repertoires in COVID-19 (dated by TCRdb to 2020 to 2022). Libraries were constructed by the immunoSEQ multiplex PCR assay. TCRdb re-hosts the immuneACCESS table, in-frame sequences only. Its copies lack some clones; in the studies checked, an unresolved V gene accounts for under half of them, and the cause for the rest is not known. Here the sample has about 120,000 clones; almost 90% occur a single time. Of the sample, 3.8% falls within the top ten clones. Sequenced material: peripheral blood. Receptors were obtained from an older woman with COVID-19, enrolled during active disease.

CDR3 in DNA: TGTGCCAGCAGCCCCCGACCGGGGGATACGCAGTATTTT. Protein sequence: CASSPRPGDTQYF. The rearrangement links TRBV9 to TRBJ2-3, with a tentative D call TRBD2 (5 bases). Germline CDR1 is SGDLS and CDR2 is YYNGEE. The CDR3 is 13 residues long. Trimming left V 4 bases short and J 6 bases short, with 12 bases between. Using reference TRBV9 and TRBJ2-3 for the parts outside the CDR3, the full variable domain is DSGVTQTPKHLITATGQRVTLRCSPRSGDLSVYWYQQSLDQGLQFLIQYYNGEERAKGNILERFSAQQFPDLHSELNLSSLELGDSALYFCASSPRPGDTQYFGPGTRLTVL.

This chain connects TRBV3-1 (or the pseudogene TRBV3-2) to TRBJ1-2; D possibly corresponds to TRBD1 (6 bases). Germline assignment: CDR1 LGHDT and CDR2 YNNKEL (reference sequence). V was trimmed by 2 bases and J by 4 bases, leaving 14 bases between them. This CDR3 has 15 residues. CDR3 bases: TGTGCCAGCAGCCAATTGGGACAAGCCTTCTATGGCTACACCTTC. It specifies CASSQLGQAFYGYTF.

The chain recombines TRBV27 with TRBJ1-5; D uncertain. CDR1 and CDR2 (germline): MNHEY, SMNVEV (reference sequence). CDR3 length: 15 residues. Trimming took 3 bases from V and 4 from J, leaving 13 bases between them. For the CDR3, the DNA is TGTGCCAGCAGTTTTTGGGTTTCGGGGAATCAGCCCCAGCATTTT. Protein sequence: CASSFWVSGNQPQHF.

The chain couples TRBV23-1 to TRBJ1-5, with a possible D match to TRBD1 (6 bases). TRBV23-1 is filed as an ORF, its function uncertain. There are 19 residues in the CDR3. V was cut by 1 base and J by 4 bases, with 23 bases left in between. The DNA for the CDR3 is TGCGCCAGCAGTCAATATCAGGAAGGAACAGGGAAGAGGAATCAGCCCCAGCATTTT. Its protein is CASSQYQEGTGKRNQPQHF.

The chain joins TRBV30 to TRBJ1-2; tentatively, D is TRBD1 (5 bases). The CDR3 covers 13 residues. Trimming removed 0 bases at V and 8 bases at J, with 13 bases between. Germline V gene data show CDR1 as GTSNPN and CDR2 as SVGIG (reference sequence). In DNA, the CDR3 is TGTGCCTGGAGTGTTGGGGGGAGTTACGGCTACACCTTC. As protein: CAWSVGGSYGYTF.

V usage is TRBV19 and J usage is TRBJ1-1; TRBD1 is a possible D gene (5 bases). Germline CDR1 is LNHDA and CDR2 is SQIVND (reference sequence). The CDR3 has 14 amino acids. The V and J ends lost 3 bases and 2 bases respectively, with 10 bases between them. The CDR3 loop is CASSIQGINTEAFF. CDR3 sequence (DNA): TGTGCCAGTAGTATCCAGGGAATTAACACTGAAGCTTTCTTT.

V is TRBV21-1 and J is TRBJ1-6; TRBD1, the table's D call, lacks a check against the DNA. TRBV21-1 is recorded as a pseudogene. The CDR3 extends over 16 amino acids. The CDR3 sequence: CASSKEQGKGDSPLHF. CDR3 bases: TGTGCCAGCAGCAAAGAGCAGGGAAAAGGTGATTCACCCCTCCACTTT.

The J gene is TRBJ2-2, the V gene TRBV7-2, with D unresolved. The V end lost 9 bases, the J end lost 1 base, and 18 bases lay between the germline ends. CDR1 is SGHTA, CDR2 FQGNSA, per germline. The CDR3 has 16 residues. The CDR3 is CARTSEGRLNTGELFF. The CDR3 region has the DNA TGTGCCAGAACCTCCGAAGGCAGGCTGAACACCGGGGAGCTGTTTTTT.

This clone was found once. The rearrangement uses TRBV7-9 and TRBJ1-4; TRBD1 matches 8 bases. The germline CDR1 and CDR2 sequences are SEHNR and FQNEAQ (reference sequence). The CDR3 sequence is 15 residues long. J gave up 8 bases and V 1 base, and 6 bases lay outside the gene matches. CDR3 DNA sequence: TGTGCCAGCAGCTTAGATCAGGGGGCTCGGGAAAAACTGTTTTTT. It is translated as CASSLDQGAREKLFF.

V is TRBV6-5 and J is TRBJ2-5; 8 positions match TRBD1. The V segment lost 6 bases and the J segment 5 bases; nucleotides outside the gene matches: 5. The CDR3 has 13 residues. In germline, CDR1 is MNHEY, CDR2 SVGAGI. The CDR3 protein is CASRRTGLETQYF. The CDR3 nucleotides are TGTGCCAGCAGAAGGACAGGGTTGGAGACCCAGTACTTC.

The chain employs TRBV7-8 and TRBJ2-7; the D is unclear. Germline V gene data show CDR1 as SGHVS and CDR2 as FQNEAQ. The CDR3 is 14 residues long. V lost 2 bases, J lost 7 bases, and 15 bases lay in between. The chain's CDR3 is CASSLLSSLREQYF. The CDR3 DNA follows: TGTGCCAGCAGCTTATTAAGTTCTTTGCGGGAGCAGTACTTC.

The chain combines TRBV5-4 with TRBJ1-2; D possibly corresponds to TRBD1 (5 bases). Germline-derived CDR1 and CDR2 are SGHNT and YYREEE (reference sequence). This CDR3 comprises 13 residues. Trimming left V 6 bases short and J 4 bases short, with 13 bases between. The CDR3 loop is CASISTAAYGYTF. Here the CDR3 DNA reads TGTGCCAGCATTTCGACAGCCGCCTATGGCTACACCTTC.

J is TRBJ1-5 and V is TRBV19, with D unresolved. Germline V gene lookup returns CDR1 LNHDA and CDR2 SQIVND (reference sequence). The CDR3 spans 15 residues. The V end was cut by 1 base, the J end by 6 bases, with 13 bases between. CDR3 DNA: TGTGCCAGTAGTATAGGGTGGTCGGGAGGTCAGCCCCAGCATTTT. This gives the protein CASSIGWSGGQPQHF.

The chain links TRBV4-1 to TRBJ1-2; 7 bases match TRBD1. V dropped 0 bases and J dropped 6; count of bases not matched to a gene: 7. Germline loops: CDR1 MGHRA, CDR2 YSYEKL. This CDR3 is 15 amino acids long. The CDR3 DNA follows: TGCGCCAGCAGCCAAGATGACAGGGCCTACAATGGCTACACCTTC. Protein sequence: CASSQDDRAYNGYTF.

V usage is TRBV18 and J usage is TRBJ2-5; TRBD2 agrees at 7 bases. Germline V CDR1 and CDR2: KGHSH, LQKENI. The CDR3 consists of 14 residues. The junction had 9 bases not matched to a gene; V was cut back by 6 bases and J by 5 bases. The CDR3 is CASSLSAGGETQYF. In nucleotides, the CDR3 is TGTGCCAGCTCGCTATCCGCCGGGGGGGAGACCCAGTACTTC.

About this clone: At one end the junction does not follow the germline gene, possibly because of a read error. The CDR3 here is CASSQTGGPIF. The CDR3 DNA follows: TGTGCCAGCAGCCAAACGGGAGGACCAATTTTC. The chain joins TRBV3-1 (or the pseudogene TRBV3-2) to TRBJ1-2; D is unclear. CDR1 and CDR2 (germline): LGHDT, YNNKEL (reference sequence). CDR3 length: 11 residues.

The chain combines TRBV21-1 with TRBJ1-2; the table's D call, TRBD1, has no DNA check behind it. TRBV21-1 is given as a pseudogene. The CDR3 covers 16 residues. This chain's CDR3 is CASSKEDRGRPYGYTF. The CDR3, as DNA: TGTGCCAGCAGCAAAGAAGACAGGGGGCGCCCCTATGGCTACACCTTC.

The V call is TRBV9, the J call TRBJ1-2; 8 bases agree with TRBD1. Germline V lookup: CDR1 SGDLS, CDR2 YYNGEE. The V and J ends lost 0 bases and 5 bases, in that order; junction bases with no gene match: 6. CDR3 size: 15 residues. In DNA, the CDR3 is TGTGCCAGCAGCGTAGGGCAGGGGGCGTCGTATGGCTACACCTTC. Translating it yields CASSVGQGASYGYTF.

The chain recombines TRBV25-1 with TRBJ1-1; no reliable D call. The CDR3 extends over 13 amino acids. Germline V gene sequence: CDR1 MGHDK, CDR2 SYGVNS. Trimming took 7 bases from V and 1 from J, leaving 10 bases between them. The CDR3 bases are TGTGCCAGCACCTATGGAGGGAACACTGAAGCTTTCTTT. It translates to CASTYGGNTEAFF. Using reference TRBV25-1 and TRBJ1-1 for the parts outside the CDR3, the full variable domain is EADIYQTPRYLVIGTGKKITLECSQTMGHDKMYWYQQDPGMELHLIHYSYGVNSTEKGDLSSESTVSRIRTEHFPLTLESARPSHTSQYLCASTYGGNTEAFFGQGTRLTVV.

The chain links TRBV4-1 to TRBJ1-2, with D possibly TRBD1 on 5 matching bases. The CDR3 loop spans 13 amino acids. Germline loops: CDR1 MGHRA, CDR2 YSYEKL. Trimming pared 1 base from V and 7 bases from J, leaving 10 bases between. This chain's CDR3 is CASSQAGFTGYTF. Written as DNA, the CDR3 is TGCGCCAGCAGCCAAGCAGGGTTCACTGGCTACACCTTC.

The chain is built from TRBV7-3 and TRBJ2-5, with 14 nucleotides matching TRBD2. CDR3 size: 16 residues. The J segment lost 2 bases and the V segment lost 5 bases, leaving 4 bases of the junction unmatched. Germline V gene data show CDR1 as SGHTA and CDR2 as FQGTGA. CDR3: CASSRGLAGAQETQYF. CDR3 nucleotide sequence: TGTGCCAGCAGCCGGGGACTAGCGGGGGCTCAAGAGACCCAGTACTTC.

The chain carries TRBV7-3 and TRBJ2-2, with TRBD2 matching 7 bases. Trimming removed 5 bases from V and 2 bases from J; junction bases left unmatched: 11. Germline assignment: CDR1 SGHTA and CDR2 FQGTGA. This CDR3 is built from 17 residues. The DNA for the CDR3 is TGTGCCAGCAGCCTCCCTCGTGGCGGGGGAAACACCGGGGAGCTGTTTTTT. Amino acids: CASSLPRGGGNTGELFF.

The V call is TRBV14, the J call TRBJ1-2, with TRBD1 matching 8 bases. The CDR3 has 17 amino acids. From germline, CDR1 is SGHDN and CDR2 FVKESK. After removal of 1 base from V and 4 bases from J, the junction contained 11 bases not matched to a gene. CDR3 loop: CASSQGRTGTDLYGYTF. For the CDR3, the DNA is TGTGCCAGCAGCCAAGGGAGGACAGGGACGGACCTCTATGGCTACACCTTC.

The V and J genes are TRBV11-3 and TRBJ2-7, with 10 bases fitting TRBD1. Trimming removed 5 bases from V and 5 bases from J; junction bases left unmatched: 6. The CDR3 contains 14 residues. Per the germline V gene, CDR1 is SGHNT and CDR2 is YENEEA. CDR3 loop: CASSTDRGRNEQYF. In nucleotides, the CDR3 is TGTGCCAGCAGCACCGACAGGGGGCGGAACGAGCAGTACTTC.

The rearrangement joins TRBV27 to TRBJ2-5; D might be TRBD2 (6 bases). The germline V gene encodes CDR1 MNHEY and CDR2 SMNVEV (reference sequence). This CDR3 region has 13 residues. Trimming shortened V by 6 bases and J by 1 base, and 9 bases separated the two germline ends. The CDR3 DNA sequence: TGTGCCAGCAGGGGAGGTGTCCAAGAGACCCAGTACTTC. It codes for CASRGGVQETQYF.